One sample yielded the 22 T cell receptor beta chains listed below, sequenced in a study of blood T cell repertoires in COVID-19. Measured with immunoSEQ multiplex PCR; TCRdb has only the in-frame clones, and not every one. The sample consists of 150,000 to 200,000 clones, about 85% of them appearing once. The sequenced sample was peripheral blood. The source is a man aged 18 to 30 with acute or convalescent COVID-19.

V and J are TRBV30 and TRBJ1-5; 12 bases fit TRBD1. The J segment lost 1 base and the V segment lost 1 base, leaving 14 bases of the junction unmatched. The CDR3 spans 20 residues. Germline V gene sequence: CDR1 GTSNPN, CDR2 SVGIG (reference sequence). The CDR3 DNA follows: TGTGCCTGGAGTGGGGTCACCGGGACAGGGGGCAGGTGGAGCAATCAGCCCCAGCATTTT. As protein: CAWSGVTGTGGRWSNQPQHF.

This clone was seen once. The chain recombines TRBV18 with TRBJ1-1; D is perhaps TRBD1 (5 bases). In germline, CDR1 is KGHSH, CDR2 LQKENI. Trimming took 3 bases from V and 4 from J, leaving 12 bases between them. CDR3 length: 14 amino acids. As DNA, the CDR3 is TGTGCCAGCTCACCCCTCAGGGAAGCCACTGAAGCTTTCTTT. This sequence encodes CASSPLREATEAFF.

The chain links TRBV29-1 to TRBJ1-5; D may be TRBD1 (6 bases). CDR1 and CDR2 from the germline V gene are SQVTM and ANQGSEA. This CDR3 has 13 residues. Trimming cost V 3 bases and J 4 bases, with 10 bases left between them. This chain's CDR3 is CSVETQGNQPQHF. DNA of the CDR3: TGCAGCGTTGAGACACAGGGAAATCAGCCCCAGCATTTT.

The chain recombines TRBV7-9 with TRBJ2-2; D might be TRBD1 (5 bases). The CDR3 has 14 residues. V lost 6 bases and J 4 bases, leaving 12 bases between the germline ends. CDR1 and CDR2 from the germline V gene are SEHNR and FQNEAQ (reference sequence). The CDR3 protein is CASSRDRLTGELFF. The CDR3 DNA follows: TGTGCCAGCAGTCGCGACAGACTCACCGGGGAGCTGTTTTTT.

The chain uses TRBV9 and TRBJ2-1; TRBD1 matches at 8 bases. From germline, CDR1 is SGDLS and CDR2 YYNGEE. Trimming removed 5 bases from V and 7 bases from J; junction bases left unmatched: 8. The CDR3 is made up of 14 amino acids. CDR3 DNA sequence: TGTGCCAGCAGTCAAGGGCAGGGGGCGAATGAGCAGTTCTTC. Translating gives CASSQGQGANEQFF.

As concerns this clone: At the DNA level, this CDR3 is encoded by other sequences in the same sample as well. This chain connects TRBV9 to TRBJ2-3, with TRBD1 as a possible D gene (7 bases). V was pared by 1 base and J by 5 bases, with 8 bases between. Germline values: CDR1 SGDLS, CDR2 YYNGEE. The CDR3 loop spans 13 amino acids. DNA for the CDR3: TGTGCCAGCAGCGTACAGGGGGGAGATACGCAGTATTTT. It specifies CASSVQGGDTQYF. Looking up the rest from reference TRBV9 and TRBJ2-3 gives the full variable domain: DSGVTQTPKHLITATGQRVTLRCSPRSGDLSVYWYQQSLDQGLQFLIQYYNGEERAKGNILERFSAQQFPDLHSELNLSSLELGDSALYFCASSVQGGDTQYFGPGTRLTVL.

This chain joins TRBV7-2 and TRBJ1-1; D is possibly TRBD1 (6 bases). This CDR3 is built from 14 residues. V lost 3 bases to trimming and J lost 4 bases, with 12 bases between them. Germline V CDR1 and CDR2: SGHTA, FQGNSA. The DNA for the CDR3 is TGTGCCAGCAGCTTCCAGGGGAGGGGCACTGAAGCTTTCTTT. Encoded protein: CASSFQGRGTEAFF.

This clone was recorded a few times. The rearrangement links TRBV28 to TRBJ1-1; TRBD1 aligns across 8 bases. The CDR3 has 15 amino acids. V was pared by 1 base and J by 1 base, with 2 bases of the junction left unmatched. The germline gives CDR1 MDHEN, CDR2 SYDVKM. CDR3 sequence reads: CASSLFTGGNTEAFF. The CDR3 DNA sequence: TGTGCCAGCAGTTTATTTACAGGGGGGAACACTGAAGCTTTCTTT.

The gene calls are TRBV29-1 and TRBJ2-7; 11 bases line up with TRBD2. V shed 0 bases and J 2 bases; nucleotides not matched to a gene: 6. The CDR3 loop spans 16 amino acids. From germline, CDR1 is SQVTM and CDR2 ANQGSEA. CDR3 protein: CSVEDRLAGRTYEQYF. For the CDR3, the DNA is TGCAGCGTTGAAGATCGACTAGCGGGGCGCACCTACGAGCAGTACTTC.

The chain's CDR3 is CASSQGQGVSTEAFF. CDR3 sequence (DNA): TGTGCCAGCAGCCAAGGACAGGGGGTAAGTACTGAAGCTTTCTTT. The chain couples TRBV3-1 (or the pseudogene TRBV3-2) to TRBJ1-1, with 9 bases lining up with TRBD1. Germline lookup yields CDR1 LGHDT and CDR2 YNNKEL (reference sequence). The CDR3 sequence is 15 residues long. After removal of 1 base from V and 5 bases from J, the junction contained 5 bases not matched to a gene.

This rearrangement joins TRBV3-1 (or the pseudogene TRBV3-2) to TRBJ1-6; the match to TRBD1 covers 9 bases. The CDR3 covers 13 residues. Germline V gene sequence: CDR1 LGHDT, CDR2 YNNKEL (reference sequence). V was clipped by 7 bases and J by 10 bases; unmatched bases: 5. CDR3: CASTSGQGSPLHF. The CDR3 DNA sequence: TGTGCCAGCACTTCGGGACAGGGCTCACCCCTCCACTTT.

The J gene is TRBJ1-1, the V gene TRBV18, with 8 bases identical to TRBD1. V lost 2 bases and J lost 1; bases outside the gene matches: 3. This CDR3 region has 15 residues. Germline assignment: CDR1 KGHSH and CDR2 LQKENI. CDR3 bases: TGTGCCAGCTCACCATCCGGGACAGGGAACACTGAAGCTTTCTTT. Translated, it gives CASSPSGTGNTEAFF.

The chain has TRBV4-1 and TRBJ1-6; D is undetermined. CDR3 length equals 17 residues. Trimming stripped 10 bases from V and 4 bases from J, with 23 bases between. CDR1 and CDR2 from the germline V gene are MGHRA and YSYEKL. For the CDR3, the DNA is TGCGCCACCGGCGGTTCGATCGAGAGGGAATATAATTCACCCCTCCACTTT. Protein product: CATGGSIEREYNSPLHF.

V and J are TRBV25-1 and TRBJ2-5; 8 nucleotides line up with TRBD2. The length of the CDR3 is 15 residues. V was clipped by 5 bases and J by 3 bases; unmatched bases: 8. The V gene's germline CDR1 is MGHDK and CDR2 SYGVNS. CDR3 bases: TGTGCCAGCAGTCCCGGACTAGCCAGGGAAGAGACCCAGTACTTC. Amino acids: CASSPGLAREETQYF.

As for this clone: The junction and the germline gene differ at one end; a read error may be behind it. The chain has TRBV2 and TRBJ1-2, with D perhaps TRBD1 (5 bases). The CDR3 extends over 15 amino acids. The germline gives CDR1 SNHLY, CDR2 FYNNEI. CDR3 loop: CASREGRGGSYGYTF. The CDR3, as DNA: TGTGCCAGCAGAGAAGGGAGGGGTGGTTCGTATGGCTACACCTTC.

The rearrangement joins TRBV2 to TRBJ2-1; the D gene is possibly TRBD2 (6 bases). The CDR3 is made up of 13 amino acids. Trimming left V 8 bases short and J 4 bases short, with 12 bases between. The germline gives CDR1 SNHLY, CDR2 FYNNEI. This CDR3 is CASGGYPYNEQFF. The CDR3 nucleotides are TGTGCCAGCGGGGGGTATCCATACAATGAGCAGTTCTTC.

CDR3: CASSPRGWWILPLGSEQETQYF. CDR3 bases: TGTGCCAGTAGTCCCCGGGGGTGGTGGATTCTACCACTGGGGTCCGAACAAGAGACCCAGTACTTC. The J gene is TRBJ2-5, the V gene TRBV19; a weak D match, TRBD2 (6 bases). CDR1 LNHDA and CDR2 SQIVND come from the germline V gene (reference sequence). Trimming pared 5 bases from V and 2 bases from J, leaving 36 bases between. The CDR3 is made up of 22 amino acids.

The rearrangement joins TRBV19 to TRBJ1-2; D may be TRBD1 (6 bases). Trimming removed 3 bases from V and 8 bases from J, with 13 bases in between. The CDR3 has 13 amino acids. CDR1 and CDR2 from the germline V gene are LNHDA and SQIVND (reference sequence). CDR3 nucleotides: TGTGCCAGTAGTATTGGTTCAGGGGACGGCTACACCTTC. It encodes CASSIGSGDGYTF.

This chain uses TRBV11-1 with TRBJ1-1; TRBD1 is a possible D gene (6 bases). V was trimmed by 5 bases and J by 3 bases, leaving 16 bases between them. The CDR3 spans 15 residues. From germline, CDR1 is SGHAT and CDR2 FQDESV (reference sequence). The DNA for the CDR3 is TGTGCCAGCAGCCCATTAGGTGCAGGGGACACTGAAGCTTTCTTT. Translating it yields CASSPLGAGDTEAFF. Variable domain in full (rest from reference TRBV11-1 and TRBJ1-1): EAEVAQSPRYKITEKSQAVAFWCDPISGHATLYWYRQILGQGPELLVQFQDESVVDDSQLPKDRFSAERLKGVDSTLKIQPAELGDSAMYLCASSPLGAGDTEAFFGQGTRLTVV.

The chain has TRBV3-1 (or the pseudogene TRBV3-2) and TRBJ1-6; D gene uncertain. V gave up 4 bases and J gave up 8 bases, with 15 bases separating them. Germline-derived CDR1 and CDR2 are LGHDT and YNNKEL (reference sequence). The CDR3 covers 15 residues. The CDR3 loop reads CASSPNVAWDSPLHF. The CDR3 nucleotides are TGTGCCAGCAGCCCGAACGTAGCTTGGGATTCACCCCTCCACTTT.

The chain combines TRBV5-1 with TRBJ2-3; tentative D call: TRBD2 (5 bases). V shed 0 bases and J shed 2 bases, with 16 bases lying between them. Germline V CDR1 and CDR2: SGHRS, YFSETQ. The CDR3 runs to 17 residues. CDR3 residues: CASSLALMPGDTDTQYF. CDR3 DNA sequence: TGCGCCAGCAGCTTGGCCTTGATGCCCGGGGACACAGATACGCAGTATTTT.

V and J are TRBV5-6 and TRBJ2-2; TRBD1 is a possible D gene (5 bases). CDR3 length equals 15 residues. Trimming removed 1 base at V and 5 bases at J, with 12 bases between. Germline CDR1 reads SGHDT; CDR2 reads YYEEEE. The CDR3 reads CASSLIRVPTGELFF. CDR3 bases: TGTGCCAGCAGCTTGATCAGGGTCCCGACCGGGGAGCTGTTTTTT.